The clone carrying this T cell receptor (beta chain) appeared a few times. As yet, its antigen is unknown. These data originate in a study of T cell repertoires in cytomegalovirus infection. Turning to the study itself: As its CMV epitopes, the study selected recently identified HLA-C-restricted and well-studied HLA-B-restricted targets. Public TCR beta signature analysis indicated the presence of both CMV infection and matching HLA type. General observations from the study: Cumulative frequency (of public TCR beta family members) identified carriers of CMV plus the relevant HLA. Ex vivo responses were dominated by HLA-C-restricted CMV-specific TCR beta clonotypes.

Germline values: CDR1 LNHDA, CDR2 SQIVND (reference sequence). This CDR3 spans 15 amino acids. Trimming at V came to 5 bases and at J to 7 bases, leaving 11 bases not matched to a gene. TCRdb independently ran MiXCR on the reads; one entry per CDR3 protein. The sample comprises some 920,000 distinct CDR3 sequences, around 32% of which are singletons, and around an eighth rests with the top ten. The chain carries TRBV19 and TRBJ2-1; 7 bases agree with TRBD1. The sequencing used cultured CD8+ T cells from PBMCs, collected from culture after CMV antigen stimulation. The receptor's source is a human donor in good health (CMV status not recorded). Some clones in this sample may be carry-over from other donors' samples. Here the CDR3 DNA reads TGTGCCAGTAGTCCGCGGAGGACAGGCCTGAATGAGCAGTTCTTC. Translation: CASSPRRTGLNEQFF. Supplemented by reference TRBV19 and TRBJ2-1, the full variable domain reads DGGITQSPKYLFRKEGQNVTLSCEQNLNHDAMYWYRQDPGQGLRLIYYSQIVNDFQKGDIAEGYSVSREKKESFPLTVTSAQKNPTAFYLCASSPRRTGLNEQFFGPGTRLTVL.